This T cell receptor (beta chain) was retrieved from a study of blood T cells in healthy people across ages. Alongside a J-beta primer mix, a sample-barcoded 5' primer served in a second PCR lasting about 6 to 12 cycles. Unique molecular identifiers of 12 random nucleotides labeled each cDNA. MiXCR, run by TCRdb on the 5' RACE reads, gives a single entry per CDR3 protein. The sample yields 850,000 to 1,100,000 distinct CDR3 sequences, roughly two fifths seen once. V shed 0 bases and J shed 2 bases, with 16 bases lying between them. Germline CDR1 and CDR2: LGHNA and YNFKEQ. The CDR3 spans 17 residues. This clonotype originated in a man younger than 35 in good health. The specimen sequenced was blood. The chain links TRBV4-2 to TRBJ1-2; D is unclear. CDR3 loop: CASSQDRPGRTNYGYTF. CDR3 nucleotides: TGTGCCAGCAGCCAAGATCGGCCAGGACGGACCAACTATGGCTACACCTTC.